What follows are 5 T cell receptor beta chains derived from one specimen sequenced in a study of blood T cell repertoires in COVID-19. Clones were read by immunoSEQ multiplex PCR, and TCRdb kept only the in-frame ones, dropping some. In the table there are about 360,000 clones, 86% of which are singletons. The sample taken for sequencing was peripheral blood. These receptor sequences come from a woman aged 60-75 years with COVID-19, enrolled during active disease.

The rearrangement links TRBV11-3 to TRBJ2-5, with D possibly matching TRBD1 (5 bases). Trimming removed 5 bases at V and 4 bases at J, with 23 bases between. The CDR3 contains 17 residues. Germline V gene sequence: CDR1 SGHNT, CDR2 YENEEA. The chain's CDR3 is CASSALPGSSIGETQYF. The CDR3 DNA follows: TGTGCCAGCAGCGCCCTACCAGGGTCCAGTATCGGAGAGACCCAGTACTTC.

V is TRBV10-3 and J is TRBJ2-6, with D unclear. The V and J ends lost 5 bases and 0 bases respectively, with 5 bases between them. The CDR3 contains 14 residues. The V gene's germline CDR1 is ENHRY and CDR2 SYGVKD. This CDR3 reads CAISRSSGANVLTF. The CDR3 region has the DNA TGTGCCATCAGTCGGAGCTCTGGGGCCAACGTCCTGACTTTC.

The rearrangement uses TRBV6-5 and TRBJ1-2, with 9 bases lining up with TRBD1. This CDR3 contains 15 residues. Trimming took 2 bases from V and 5 from J; bases not matched to a gene: 6. Germline CDR1 reads MNHEY; CDR2 reads SVGAGI. The CDR3 sequence is CASSYRRDRDYGYTF. The CDR3 DNA is TGTGCCAGCAGTTACCGCAGGGACAGGGATTATGGCTACACCTTC.

The chain has TRBV6-6 and TRBJ1-4, with 8 bases identical to TRBD1. Germline lookup yields CDR1 MNHNY and CDR2 SVGAGI (reference sequence). This CDR3 comprises 16 residues. Trimming at V came to 5 bases and at J to 2 bases, leaving 7 bases not matched to a gene. The CDR3 DNA reads TGTGCCAGCAGTACAATTGGACAGGGTACTAATGAAAAACTGTTTTTT. It is translated as CASSTIGQGTNEKLFF.

The V call is TRBV19, the J call TRBJ2-1, with a weak D call TRBD2 (6 bases). This CDR3 region has 14 residues. Germline loops: CDR1 LNHDA, CDR2 SQIVND (reference sequence). V was pared by 6 bases and J by 6 bases, with 15 bases between. The DNA of the CDR3 is TGTGCCAGTAGCCTAATCCCCGGGGGCAATGAGCAGTTCTTC. This gives the protein CASSLIPGGNEQFF.